The sequence of this T cell receptor beta chain was determined in a study of T cells after yellow fever vaccination. Background on the study: With SMART-Seq v4 Ultra Low Input, the fractions containing low cell numbers were prepared.

The authors made TCR cDNA by 5'RACE template switching, adding a universal primer site and UMIs. TCRdb redid the calling of the 5' RACE reads with MiXCR, one entry per CDR3 protein. The profile shows around 350,000 distinct CDR3 sequences, roughly 11% of them singletons. General study results and limits: CD4 and CD8 compartments shared a small share of clonotypes, likely from convergent recombination. The study re-detected most primary-vaccination clones after the booster (nearly 97% CD4, around 89% CD8).

Germline assignment: CDR1 SGHRS and CDR2 YFSETQ. V shed 4 bases and J 10 bases; nucleotides not matched to a gene: 9. This CDR3 spans 15 amino acids. This clonotype came up a few times. Its antigen is unknown. The sequencing used PBMCs, collected on the day of the first yellow fever vaccination. This clonotype was sampled from a man between 18 and 29 years old who received the YFV17D yellow fever vaccine. The chain joins TRBV5-1 to TRBJ1-6, with 9 nucleotides matching TRBD1. The CDR3 sequence: CASSPGGQGWSPLHF. The CDR3 DNA sequence: TGCGCCAGCAGCCCCGGGGGACAGGGTTGGTCACCCCTCCACTTT.